Following are 4 T cell receptor beta chains from one sample sequenced in a study of graft-versus-host responses after intestinal transplantation. Their cognate antigens are unknown. Profiling relied on immunoSEQ multiplex PCR, and the TCRdb table lists in-frame clones only, not all of them. In the table there are tens of thousands of clones, around 93% of which are singletons. The starting material was unstimulated CD8+ T cells sorted from spleen or lymph node cells, obtained before intestinal transplant. The receptors here all came from a human donor who received an intestinal transplant.

The chain couples TRBV2 to TRBJ1-6; D gene unclear. V lost 6 bases and J lost 7, with 16 bases in between. Per germline, CDR1 SNHLY and CDR2 FYNNEI. This CDR3 has 15 residues. The CDR3 loop reads CASSQIRLMNSPLHF. The CDR3 DNA reads TGTGCCAGCAGCCAGATACGACTAATGAATTCACCCCTCCACTTT.

This clone was seen only once. The chain has TRBV7-9 and TRBJ2-3; D unresolved. The germline CDR1 and CDR2 sequences are SEHNR and FQNEAQ (reference sequence). V was cut by 5 bases and J by 5 bases, with 11 bases left in between. The CDR3 contains 13 residues. The CDR3 sequence is CASSPRGGDTQYF. CDR3 nucleotides: TGTGCCAGCAGCCCCCGCGGCGGAGATACGCAGTATTTT.

This chain uses TRBV10-3 with TRBJ2-7, with D perhaps matching TRBD1 (6 bases). Germline-derived CDR1 and CDR2 are ENHRY and SYGVKD. Trimming pared 0 bases from V and 7 bases from J, leaving 16 bases between. This CDR3 region has 15 residues. CDR3 loop: CAISESLPGAGEQYF. Written as DNA, the CDR3 is TGTGCCATCAGTGAGTCGCTTCCAGGGGCAGGGGAGCAGTACTTC.

The chain uses TRBV21-1 and TRBJ1-2. TRBV21-1 is annotated as a pseudogene. This CDR3 comprises 12 residues. The CDR3 is CASSLSPYGYTF. Written as DNA, the CDR3 is TGTGCCAGCAGCTTAAGCCCCTATGGCTACACCTTC.